This TCR beta chain was recorded in a study of blood T cell repertoires in COVID-19. Study details: Donors in the United States, Italy and Spain gave samples during acute or convalescent COVID-19. Sample material is recorded as cDNA or gDNA derived from T cells, B-cell-depleted T cells, or PBMCs.

V shed 1 base and J 4 bases; nucleotides not matched to a gene: 3. The CDR3 runs to 14 residues. In germline, CDR1 is LGHNA, CDR2 YNFKEQ. Profiled with immunoSEQ multiplex PCR; TCRdb holds only in-frame clones, not every one. The table lists approximately 200,000 clones, 88% of them singletons. The sequencing sample was made of peripheral blood. The TCR sequence derives from a man younger than 35 with active or convalescent COVID-19. The gene calls are TRBV4-2 and TRBJ1-2, with 7 bases matching TRBD1. The CDR3 is CASSQGQGTYGYTF. The CDR3 DNA follows: TGTGCCAGCAGCCAAGGACAGGGCACCTATGGCTACACCTTC.